This T cell receptor (beta chain) was identified during a study of vaccination effects on CD4 cells after COVID-19. In the study overall: The study sampled a couple of convalescent patients 16 days and one week before vaccination. Overall study findings and caveats: Vaccine- and infection-induced clones showed marked clonal contraction late following vaccination.

Profiled with immunoSEQ multiplex PCR; TCRdb holds only in-frame clones, not every one. The sample lists roughly 25,000 clones, 78% occurring once. Comments on this clone: Its matching antigen is unknown.

Trimming took off 2 bases at V and 2 bases at J, with 12 bases between the two ends. Germline lookup yields CDR1 MNHEY and CDR2 SVGAGI. The CDR3 is 15 residues long. Peptide-pool stimulation followed by sequencing identified expanded antigen-specific CD4+ clonotypes in the ViraFEST assay. Subsequent to roughly 9 days of culture, CD4+ T cells were isolated. This individual contracted SARS-CoV-2 between March and December 2020, as verified by PCR. The chain links TRBV6-5 to TRBJ1-2; D unresolved. This receptor was identified in a human donor who had a prior SARS-CoV-2 infection. The sequencing used CD4+ T cells from PBMCs cultured with HCoV-NL63 spike peptides, collected before COVID-19 vaccination. CDR3 sequence: CASSYVWSRNYGYTF. CDR3 nucleotides: TGTGCCAGCAGTTACGTATGGTCCAGGAACTATGGCTACACCTTC.